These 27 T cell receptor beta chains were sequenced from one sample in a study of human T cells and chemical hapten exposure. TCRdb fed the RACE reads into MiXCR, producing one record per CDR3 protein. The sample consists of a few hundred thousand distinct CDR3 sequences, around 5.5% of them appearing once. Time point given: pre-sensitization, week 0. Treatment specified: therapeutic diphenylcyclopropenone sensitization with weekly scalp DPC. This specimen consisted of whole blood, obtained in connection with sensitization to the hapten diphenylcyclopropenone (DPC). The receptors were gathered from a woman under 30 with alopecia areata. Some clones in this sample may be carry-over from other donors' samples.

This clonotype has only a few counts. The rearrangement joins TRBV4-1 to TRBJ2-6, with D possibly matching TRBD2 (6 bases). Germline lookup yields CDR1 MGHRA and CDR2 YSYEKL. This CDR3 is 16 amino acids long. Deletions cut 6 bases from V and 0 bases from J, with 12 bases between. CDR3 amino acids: CASREGRNSGANVLTF. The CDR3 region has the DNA TGCGCCAGCAGGGAGGGGAGGAACTCTGGGGCCAACGTCCTGACTTTC.

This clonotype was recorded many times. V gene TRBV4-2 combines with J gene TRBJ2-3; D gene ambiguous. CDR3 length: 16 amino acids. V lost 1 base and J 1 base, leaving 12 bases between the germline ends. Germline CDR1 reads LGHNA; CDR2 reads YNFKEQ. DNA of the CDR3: TGTGCCAGCAGCCAAGCAGCTGGGTCGGGCACAGATACGCAGTATTTT. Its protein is CASSQAAGSGTDTQYF.

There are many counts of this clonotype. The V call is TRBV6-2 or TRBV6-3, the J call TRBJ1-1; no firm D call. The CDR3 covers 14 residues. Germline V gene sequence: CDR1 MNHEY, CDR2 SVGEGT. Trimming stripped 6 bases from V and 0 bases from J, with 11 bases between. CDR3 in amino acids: CASRPHSLNTEAFF. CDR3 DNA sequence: TGTGCCAGCAGACCCCATTCATTGAACACTGAAGCTTTCTTT.

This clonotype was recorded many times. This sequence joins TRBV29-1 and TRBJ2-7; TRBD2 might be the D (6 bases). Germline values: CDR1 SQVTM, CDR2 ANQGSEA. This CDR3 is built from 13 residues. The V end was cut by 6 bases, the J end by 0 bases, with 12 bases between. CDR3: CSVLRDFSYEQYF. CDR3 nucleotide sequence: TGCAGCGTCCTCCGGGACTTCTCCTACGAGCAGTACTTC.

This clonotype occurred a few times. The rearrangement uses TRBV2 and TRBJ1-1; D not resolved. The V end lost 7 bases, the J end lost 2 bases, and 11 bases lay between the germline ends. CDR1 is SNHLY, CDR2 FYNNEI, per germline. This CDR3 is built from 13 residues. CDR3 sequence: CASTPDINTEAFF. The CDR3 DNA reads TGTGCCAGCACCCCTGACATAAACACTGAAGCTTTCTTT.

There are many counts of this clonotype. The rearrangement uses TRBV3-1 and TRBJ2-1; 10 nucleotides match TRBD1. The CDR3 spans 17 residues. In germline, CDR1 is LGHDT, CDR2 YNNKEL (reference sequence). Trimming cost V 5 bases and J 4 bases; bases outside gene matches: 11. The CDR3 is CASSSLEGDRGYNEQFF. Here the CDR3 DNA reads TGTGCCAGCAGCTCGCTAGAAGGGGACAGGGGATACAATGAGCAGTTCTTC.

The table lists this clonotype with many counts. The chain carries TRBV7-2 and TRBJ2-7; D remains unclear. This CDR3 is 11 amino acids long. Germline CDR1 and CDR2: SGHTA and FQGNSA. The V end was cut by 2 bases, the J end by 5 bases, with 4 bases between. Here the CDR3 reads CASSLSHEQYF. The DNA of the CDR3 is TGTGCCAGCAGCTTATCCCACGAGCAGTACTTC. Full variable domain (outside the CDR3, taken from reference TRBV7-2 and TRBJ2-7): GAGVSQSPSNKVTEKGKDVELRCDPISGHTALYWYRQSLGQGLEFLIYFQGNSAPDKSGLPSDRFSAERTGGSVSTLTIQRTQQEDSAVYLCASSLSHEQYFGPGTRLTVT.

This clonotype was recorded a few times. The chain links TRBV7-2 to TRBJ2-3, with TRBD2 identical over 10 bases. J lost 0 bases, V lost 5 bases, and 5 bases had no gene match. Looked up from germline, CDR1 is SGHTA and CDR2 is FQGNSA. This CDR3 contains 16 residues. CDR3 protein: CASSPGLAESTDTQYF. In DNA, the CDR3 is TGTGCCAGCAGCCCTGGACTAGCGGAGAGCACAGATACGCAGTATTTT.

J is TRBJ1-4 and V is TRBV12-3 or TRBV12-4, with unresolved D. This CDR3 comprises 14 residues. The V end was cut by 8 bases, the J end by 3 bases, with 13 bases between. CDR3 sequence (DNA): TGTGCCAGCGGAAGATCTATGGCTAATGAAAAACTGTTTTTT. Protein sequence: CASGRSMANEKLFF.

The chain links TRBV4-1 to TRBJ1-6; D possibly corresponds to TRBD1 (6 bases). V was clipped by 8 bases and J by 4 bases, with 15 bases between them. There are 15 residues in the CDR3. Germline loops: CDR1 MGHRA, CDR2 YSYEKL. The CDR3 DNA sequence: TGCGCCAGCCAGTCGGAGGGGGAGTATAATTCACCCCTCCACTTT. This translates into CASQSEGEYNSPLHF.

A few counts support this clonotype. The CDR3 nucleotides are TGTGCCAGCAAAGAAGGACAGGGGACGCACTACGAGCAGTACTTC. Translating it yields CASKEGQGTHYEQYF. The chain joins TRBV5-5 to TRBJ2-7, with 9 positions matching TRBD1. Germline V gene lookup returns CDR1 SGHKS and CDR2 YYEKEE (reference sequence). The junction had 10 bases not matched to a gene; V was cut back by 6 bases and J by 3 bases. The CDR3 contains 15 residues.

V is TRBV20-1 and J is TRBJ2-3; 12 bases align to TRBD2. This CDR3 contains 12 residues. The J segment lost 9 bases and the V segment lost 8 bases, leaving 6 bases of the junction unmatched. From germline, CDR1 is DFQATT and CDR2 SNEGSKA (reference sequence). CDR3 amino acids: CSSDTSGGTQYF. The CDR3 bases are TGCAGTTCCGACACTAGCGGGGGGACGCAGTATTTT.

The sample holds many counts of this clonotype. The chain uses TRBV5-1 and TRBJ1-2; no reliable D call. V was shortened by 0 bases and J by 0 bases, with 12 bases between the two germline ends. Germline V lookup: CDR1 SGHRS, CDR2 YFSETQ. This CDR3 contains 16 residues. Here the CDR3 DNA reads TGCGCCAGCAGCTTGGGTAGCCGGACCCCTAACTATGGCTACACCTTC. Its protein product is CASSLGSRTPNYGYTF.

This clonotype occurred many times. The CDR3 nucleotides are TGTGCCAGCAGCTTAGTCACTAGCGGATACAATGAGCAGTTCTTC. Its translation is CASSLVTSGYNEQFF. The chain combines TRBV7-2 with TRBJ2-1, with 8 bases that match TRBD2. Trimming removed 1 base from V and 4 bases from J; junction bases left unmatched: 3. CDR1 is SGHTA, CDR2 FQGNSA, per germline. The length of the CDR3 is 15 residues.

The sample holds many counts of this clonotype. CDR3 sequence reads: CASSSSGGAYETQYF. CDR3 DNA: TGTGCCAGCAGCTCTAGCGGGGGGGCTTACGAGACCCAGTACTTC. The chain is built from TRBV7-6 and TRBJ2-5, with 12 bases identical to TRBD2. From germline, CDR1 is SGHVS and CDR2 FNYEAQ. J lost 5 bases, V lost 4 bases, and 5 bases had no gene match. CDR3 length: 15 residues.

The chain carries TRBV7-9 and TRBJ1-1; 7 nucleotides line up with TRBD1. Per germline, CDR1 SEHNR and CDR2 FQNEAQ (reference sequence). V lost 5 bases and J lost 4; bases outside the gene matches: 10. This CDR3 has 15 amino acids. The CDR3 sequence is CASSLQTGLVTEAFF. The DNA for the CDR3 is TGTGCCAGCAGCCTACAGACAGGGTTGGTCACTGAAGCTTTCTTT.

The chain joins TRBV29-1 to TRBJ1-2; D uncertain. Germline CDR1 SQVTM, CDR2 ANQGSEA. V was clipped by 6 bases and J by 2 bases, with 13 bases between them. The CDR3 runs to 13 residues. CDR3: CSVTDEGNYGYTF. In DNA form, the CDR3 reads TGCAGCGTCACGGATGAAGGAAACTATGGCTACACCTTC.

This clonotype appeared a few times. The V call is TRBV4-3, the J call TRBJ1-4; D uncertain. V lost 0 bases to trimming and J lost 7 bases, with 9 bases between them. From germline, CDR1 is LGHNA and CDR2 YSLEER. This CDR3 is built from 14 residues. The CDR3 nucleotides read TGCGCCAGCAGCCAAGATAGGGAACGTGAAAAACTGTTTTTT. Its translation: CASSQDREREKLFF.

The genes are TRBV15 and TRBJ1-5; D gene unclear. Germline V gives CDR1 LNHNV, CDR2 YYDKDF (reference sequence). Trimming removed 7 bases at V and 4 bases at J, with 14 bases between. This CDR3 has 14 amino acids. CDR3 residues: CATTFGLENQPQHF. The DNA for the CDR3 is TGTGCCACCACATTCGGACTGGAAAATCAGCCCCAGCATTTT. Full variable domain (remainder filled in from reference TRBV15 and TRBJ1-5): DAMVIQNPRYQVTQFGKPVTLSCSQTLNHNVMYWYQQKSSQAPKLLFHYYDKDFNNEADTPDNFQSRRPNTSFCFLDIRSPGLGDTAMYLCATTFGLENQPQHFGDGTRLSIL.

Written as DNA, the CDR3 is TGTGCCAGCAGTATACGGACGGCAACTGAAGCTTTCTTT. Translating gives CASSIRTATEAFF. The chain employs TRBV12-3 or TRBV12-4 and TRBJ1-1; D is ambiguous. The CDR3 loop spans 13 amino acids. The V end was cut by 5 bases, the J end by 5 bases, with 12 bases between.

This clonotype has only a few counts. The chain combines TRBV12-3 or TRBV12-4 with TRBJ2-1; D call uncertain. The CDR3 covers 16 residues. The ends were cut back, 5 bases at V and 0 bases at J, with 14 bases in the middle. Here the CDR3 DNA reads TGTGCCAGCAGTAATCCGCGGAGAAGCTCCTACAATGAGCAGTTCTTC. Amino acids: CASSNPRRSSYNEQFF.

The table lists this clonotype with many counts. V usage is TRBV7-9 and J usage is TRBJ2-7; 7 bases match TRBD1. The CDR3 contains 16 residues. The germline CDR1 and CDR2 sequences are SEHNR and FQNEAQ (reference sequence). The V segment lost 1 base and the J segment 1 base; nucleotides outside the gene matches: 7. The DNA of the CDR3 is TGTGCCAGCAGCTTAGACCCGGACAGGTATTCCTACGAGCAGTACTTC. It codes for CASSLDPDRYSYEQYF.

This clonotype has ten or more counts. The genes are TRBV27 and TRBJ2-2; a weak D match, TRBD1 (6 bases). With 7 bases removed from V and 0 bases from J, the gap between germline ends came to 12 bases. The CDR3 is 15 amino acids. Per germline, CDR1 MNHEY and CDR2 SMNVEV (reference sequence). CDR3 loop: CASKTGTSNTGELFF. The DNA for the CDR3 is TGTGCCAGCAAAACCGGGACATCGAACACCGGGGAGCTGTTTTTT.

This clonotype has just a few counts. The CDR3, as DNA: TGCGCCAGCAGCCTGGGACTAGCGGAGAATGAGCAGTTCTTC. It encodes CASSLGLAENEQFF. V is TRBV4-3 and J is TRBJ2-1, with 11 positions matching TRBD2. The CDR3 length is 14 residues. V dropped 4 bases and J dropped 7; count of bases not matched to a gene: 3. The V gene's germline CDR1 is LGHNA and CDR2 YSLEER.

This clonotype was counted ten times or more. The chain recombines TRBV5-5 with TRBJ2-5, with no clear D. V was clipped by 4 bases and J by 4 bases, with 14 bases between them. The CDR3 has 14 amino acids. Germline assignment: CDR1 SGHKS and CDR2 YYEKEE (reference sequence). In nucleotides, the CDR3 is TGTGCCAGCAGCCCCCGGGCCGCCAGAGAGACCCAGTACTTC. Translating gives CASSPRAARETQYF.

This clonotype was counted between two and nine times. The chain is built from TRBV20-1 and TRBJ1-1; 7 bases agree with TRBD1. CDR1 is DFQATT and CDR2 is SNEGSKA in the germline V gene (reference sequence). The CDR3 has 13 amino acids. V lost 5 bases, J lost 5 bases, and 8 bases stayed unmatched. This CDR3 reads CSASGTDLTEAFF. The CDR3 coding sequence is TGCAGTGCTTCCGGGACAGACCTTACTGAAGCTTTCTTT.

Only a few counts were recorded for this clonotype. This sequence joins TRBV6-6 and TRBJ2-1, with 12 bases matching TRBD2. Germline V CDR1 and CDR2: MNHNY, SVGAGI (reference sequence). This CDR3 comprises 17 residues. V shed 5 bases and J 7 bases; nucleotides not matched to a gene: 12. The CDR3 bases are TGTGCCAGCAGTCCCCCCGAACTAGCGGGGGGCCAAAATGAGCAGTTCTTC. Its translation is CASSPPELAGGQNEQFF.